This entry is about one TCR beta chain. Its antigen is unknown. The CDR3 spans 15 residues. CDR1 and CDR2 (germline): MGHRA, YSYEKL. V was pared by 4 bases and J by 2 bases, with 14 bases between. This specimen comes from a study of response to subunit inactivated influenza vaccine. Overall study results and limits: It was suggested by the authors that few new T cells are recruited by each seasonal influenza vaccination.

One entry per CDR3 protein, called by TCRdb with MiXCR from the RT-PCR reads. The sample has hundreds of thousands of distinct CDR3 sequences, approximately 12% seen once. The chain joins TRBV4-1 to TRBJ1-2; D uncertain. The receptor comes from a man aged 50-59 years who received an inactivated influenza vaccine. This sample comprised PBMCs from blood, obtained 45 days after vaccination. The CDR3 DNA reads TGCGCCAGCAGCCTCACCGGGCGCGAAAACTATGGCTACACCTTC. Encoded protein: CASSLTGRENYGYTF.